This TCR beta chain comes out of a study of cytomegalovirus exposure and HLA in healthy donors. Study-level findings and limits: Reports showed the classifier diagnosing cytomegalovirus status with high specificity and sensitivity. That first-cohort TCR clusters tended to co-occur in the 90 to 150 validation repertoires was found in a later analysis. The study listed roughly 150 cytomegalovirus-associated TCR beta chains.

Here immunoSEQ multiplex PCR was the method, and the copy in TCRdb shows in-frame clones only, minus some. The sample records approximately 200,000 clones, under 95% being singletons. The trim removed 7 bases at V and 3 bases at J, leaving 11 bases unmatched. The CDR3 is 15 residues long. Germline V gene lookup returns CDR1 MNHEY and CDR2 SMNVEV (reference sequence). The count of this clone is one. The antigen remains undetermined. The specimen sequenced was PBMCs. The chain uses TRBV27 and TRBJ2-7, with TRBD2 matching 8 bases. This sequence originates from a woman between 18 and 29 years old in good health and CMV-seronegative. The CDR3: CASTAAAGGFYEQYF. The CDR3 coding sequence is TGTGCCAGCACAGCCGCCGCGGGAGGATTCTACGAGCAGTACTTC.